These 13 T cell receptor beta chains were all obtained from the same sample, sequenced in a study of identifying expanded T cells in peripheral blood. The data were produced by immunoSEQ multiplex PCR, yet TCRdb's version contains in-frame clones alone and is incomplete. The sample lists about 100,000 clones; over 70% were seen once. Sample: blood. The receptors derive from a person between 18 and 75 years old in good health.

This chain connects TRBV30 to TRBJ1-2; a weak D match, TRBD1 (6 bases). CDR3 length equals 13 residues. V lost 0 bases to trimming and J lost 8 bases, with 13 bases between them. Germline lookup yields CDR1 GTSNPN and CDR2 SVGIG (reference sequence). The CDR3 sequence is CAWSVPGGLGYTF. CDR3 DNA sequence: TGTGCCTGGAGTGTACCCGGGGGGCTAGGCTACACCTTC. Based on the CDR3 plus reference TRBV30 and TRBJ1-2, the full variable domain is SQTIHQWPATLVQPVGSPLSLECTVEGTSNPNLYWYRQAAGRGLQLLFYSVGIGQISSEVPQNLSASRPQDRQFILSSKKLLLSDSGFYLCAWSVPGGLGYTFGSGTRLTVV.

The J gene is TRBJ2-7, the V gene TRBV5-6; 7 bases fit TRBD2. The CDR3 is made up of 14 amino acids. Germline loops: CDR1 SGHDT, CDR2 YYEEEE. The V segment lost 0 bases and the J segment 3 bases; nucleotides outside the gene matches: 3. CDR3 DNA: TGTGCCAGCAGCTTGGCGGGAGGAAACTACGAGCAGTACTTC. Its protein is CASSLAGGNYEQYF. The full variable domain, its missing parts supplied by reference TRBV5-6 and TRBJ2-7, is DAGVTQSPTHLIKTRGQQVTLRCSPKSGHDTVSWYQQALGQGPQFIFQYYEEEERQRGNFPDRFSGHQFPNYSSELNVNALLLGDSALYLCASSLAGGNYEQYFGPGTRLTVT.

The genes are TRBV27 and TRBJ1-2; 7 bases are shared with TRBD1. The V gene's germline CDR1 is MNHEY and CDR2 SMNVEV (reference sequence). The V segment lost 3 bases and the J segment 3 bases; nucleotides outside the gene matches: 4. The CDR3 length is 14 residues. In DNA, the CDR3 is TGTGCCAGCAGTTTGGACAGGTCGCACTATGGCTACACCTTC. Protein: CASSLDRSHYGYTF.

This chain connects TRBV6-4 to TRBJ2-3; D is perhaps TRBD2 (6 bases). The V gene's germline CDR1 is MRHNA and CDR2 SNTAGT. This CDR3 has 18 amino acids. Between the trimmed V and J ends, which lost 4 bases and 5 bases, there was a span of 25 bases. CDR3 in amino acids: CASSAQIISGRAVDTQYF. CDR3 coding DNA: TGTGCCAGCAGTGCCCAAATCATTAGCGGTCGTGCCGTAGATACGCAGTATTTT.

V and J are TRBV30 and TRBJ1-2; D is uncertain. The CDR3 has 12 amino acids. The germline V and J ends were trimmed by 3 bases and 7 bases, with 12 bases remaining between them. The germline gives CDR1 GTSNPN, CDR2 SVGIG (reference sequence). The CDR3 coding sequence is TGTGCCTGGAGCCTAAATTCGGGTGGCTACACCTTC. Residues: CAWSLNSGGYTF.

Points on this clone: One end of the junction does not line up with germline, which may come from a read error. Different DNA sequences within this sample yield the same CDR3. The chain uses TRBV7-2 and TRBJ2-3; perhaps TRBD2 as D (5 bases). Germline V CDR1 and CDR2: SGHTA, FQGNSA. The CDR3 sequence is 12 residues long. In DNA, the CDR3 is TGTGCCAGCAGCTTAGAAGTTTCGACTATCACTTTT. Translation gives CASSLEVSTITF.

With regard to this clone: A read error may explain this, as a much larger clone is one base away. The chain recombines TRBV16 with TRBJ1-2; D perhaps matches TRBD1 (5 bases). V gave up 3 bases and J gave up 6 bases, with 17 bases separating them. The CDR3 runs to 15 residues. Germline CDR1 reads KGHSY; CDR2 reads FQNENV. In DNA, the CDR3 is TGTGCCAGCAGCCAGCAACAGGAGAAGGCCCATGGCTACACCTTC. Its protein product is CASSQQQEKAHGYTF.

J is TRBJ1-3 and V is TRBV11-3; D ambiguous. The germline gives CDR1 SGHNT, CDR2 YENEEA. V shed 3 bases and J shed 4 bases, with 13 bases lying between them. This CDR3 contains 15 residues. CDR3 sequence: CASSLGGVAGNTIYF. Written as DNA, the CDR3 is TGTGCCAGCAGCTTGGGTGGTGTAGCCGGAAACACCATATATTTT.

In this sample, this clone turned up a few times. The CDR3 loop is CASTPGQGNQPQHF. The DNA of the CDR3 is TGTGCCAGCACCCCAGGACAGGGAAATCAGCCCCAGCATTTT. The chain uses TRBV28 and TRBJ1-5, with 8 bases fitting TRBD1. Germline V CDR1 and CDR2: MDHEN, SYDVKM. This CDR3 is 14 amino acids long. The V gene end was trimmed by 7 bases and the J gene end by 4 bases; junction bases not matched to a gene: 6.

This clone appeared once. This chain uses TRBV6-6 with TRBJ1-2; a possible D gene is TRBD1 (5 bases). Trimming cost V 0 bases and J 0 bases, with 8 bases left between them. CDR3 size: 15 residues. Germline assignment: CDR1 MNHNY and CDR2 SVGAGI (reference sequence). The CDR3 sequence is CASSYSGVSNYGYTF. The CDR3 DNA follows: TGTGCCAGCAGTTACTCAGGGGTCTCTAACTATGGCTACACCTTC.

The chain has TRBV9 and TRBJ1-4, with a weak D call TRBD1 (6 bases). Trimming took 3 bases from V and 7 from J, leaving 13 bases between them. Germline lookup yields CDR1 SGDLS and CDR2 YYNGEE. This CDR3 is built from 14 residues. The CDR3 DNA reads TGTGCCAGCAGCGCTACAGGGTCAGGTGAAAAACTGTTTTTT. The encoded protein is CASSATGSGEKLFF.

V is TRBV5-1 and J is TRBJ2-3; 7 nucleotides align to TRBD2. V was clipped by 4 bases and J by 0 bases; unmatched bases: 5. Germline loops: CDR1 SGHRS, CDR2 YFSETQ. This CDR3 spans 15 amino acids. DNA of the CDR3: TGCGCCAGCAGCCTTCGGGGGGTTAGCACAGATACGCAGTATTTT. Protein product: CASSLRGVSTDTQYF.

V is TRBV5-1 and J is TRBJ2-1, with 11 positions matching TRBD2. Trimming removed 1 base from V and 7 bases from J; junction bases left unmatched: 1. The CDR3 length is 14 residues. Germline V lookup: CDR1 SGHRS, CDR2 YFSETQ. CDR3 residues: CASSLTSGRNEQFF. DNA for the CDR3: TGCGCCAGCAGCTTGACTAGCGGGAGAAATGAGCAGTTCTTC. Together with reference TRBV5-1 and TRBJ2-1, the CDR3 gives the full variable domain: KAGVTQTPRYLIKTRGQQVTLSCSPISGHRSVSWYQQTPGQGLQFLFEYFSETQRNKGNFPGRFSGRQFSNSRSEMNVSTLELGDSALYLCASSLTSGRNEQFFGPGTRLTVL.